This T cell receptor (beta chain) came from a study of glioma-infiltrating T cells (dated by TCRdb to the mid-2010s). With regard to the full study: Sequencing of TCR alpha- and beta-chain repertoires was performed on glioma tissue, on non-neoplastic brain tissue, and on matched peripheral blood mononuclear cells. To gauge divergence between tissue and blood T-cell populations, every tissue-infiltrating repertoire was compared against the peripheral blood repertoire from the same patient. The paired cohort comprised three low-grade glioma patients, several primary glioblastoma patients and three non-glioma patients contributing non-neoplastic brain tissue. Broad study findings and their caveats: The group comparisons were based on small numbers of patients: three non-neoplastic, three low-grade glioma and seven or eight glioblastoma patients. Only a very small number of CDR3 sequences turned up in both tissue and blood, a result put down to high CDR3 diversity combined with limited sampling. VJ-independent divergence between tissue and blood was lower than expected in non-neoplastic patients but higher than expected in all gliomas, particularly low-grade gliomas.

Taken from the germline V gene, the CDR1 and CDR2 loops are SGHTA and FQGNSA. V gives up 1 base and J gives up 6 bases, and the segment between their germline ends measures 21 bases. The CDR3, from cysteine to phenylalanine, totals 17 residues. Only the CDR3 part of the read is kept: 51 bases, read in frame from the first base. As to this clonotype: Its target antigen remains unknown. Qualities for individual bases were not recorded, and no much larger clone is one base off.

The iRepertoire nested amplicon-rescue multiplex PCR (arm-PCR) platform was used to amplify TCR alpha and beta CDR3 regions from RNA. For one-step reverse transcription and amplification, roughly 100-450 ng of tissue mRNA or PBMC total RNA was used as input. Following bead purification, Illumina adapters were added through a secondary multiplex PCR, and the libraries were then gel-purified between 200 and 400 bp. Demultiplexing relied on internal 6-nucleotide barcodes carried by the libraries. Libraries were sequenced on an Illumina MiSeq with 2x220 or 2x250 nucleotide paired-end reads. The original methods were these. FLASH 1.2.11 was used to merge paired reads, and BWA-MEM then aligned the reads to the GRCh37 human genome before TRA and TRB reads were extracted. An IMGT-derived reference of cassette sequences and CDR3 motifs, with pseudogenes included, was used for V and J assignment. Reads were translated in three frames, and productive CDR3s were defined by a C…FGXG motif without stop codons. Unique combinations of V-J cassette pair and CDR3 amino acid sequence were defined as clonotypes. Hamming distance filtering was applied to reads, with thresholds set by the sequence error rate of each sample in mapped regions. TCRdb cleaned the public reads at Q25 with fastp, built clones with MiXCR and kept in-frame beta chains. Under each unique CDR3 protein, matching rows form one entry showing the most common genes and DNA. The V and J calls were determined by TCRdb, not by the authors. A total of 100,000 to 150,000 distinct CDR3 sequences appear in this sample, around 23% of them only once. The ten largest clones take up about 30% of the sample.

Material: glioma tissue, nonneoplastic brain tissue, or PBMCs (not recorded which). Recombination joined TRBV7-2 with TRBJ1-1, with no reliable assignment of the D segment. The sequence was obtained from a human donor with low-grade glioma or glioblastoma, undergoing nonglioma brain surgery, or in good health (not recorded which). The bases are TGTGCCAGCAGCTTAGTCGGCAGTGGATCCCTAAGTTCTGAAGCTTTCTTT. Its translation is CASSLVGSGSLSSEAFF.